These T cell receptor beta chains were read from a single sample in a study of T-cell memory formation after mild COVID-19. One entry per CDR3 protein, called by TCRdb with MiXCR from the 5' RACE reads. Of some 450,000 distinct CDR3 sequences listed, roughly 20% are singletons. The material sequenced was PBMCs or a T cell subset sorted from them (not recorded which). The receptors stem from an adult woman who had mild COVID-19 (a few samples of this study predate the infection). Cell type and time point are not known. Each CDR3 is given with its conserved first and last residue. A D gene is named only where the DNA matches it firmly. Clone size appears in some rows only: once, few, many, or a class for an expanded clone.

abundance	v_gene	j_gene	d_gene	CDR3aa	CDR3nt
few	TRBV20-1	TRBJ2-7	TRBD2	CSARSGWTSGYEQYF	TGCAGTGCTAGATCAGGATGGACTAGCGGCTACGAGCAGTACTTC
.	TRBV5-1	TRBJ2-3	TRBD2	CASRIASGGTDTQYF	TGCGCCAGCAGAATCGCATCGGGGGGAACAGATACGCAGTATTTT
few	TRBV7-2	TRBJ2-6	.	CASSFSLGGISGANVLTF	TGTGCCAGCAGCTTTAGTCTTGGCGGGATTTCCGGGGCCAACGTCCTGACTTTC
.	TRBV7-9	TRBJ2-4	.	CASSFGRGDIQYF	TGTGCCAGCAGCTTCGGCAGGGGAGACATTCAGTACTTC
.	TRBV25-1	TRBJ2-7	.	CASSNAGTAYEQYF	TGTGCCAGCAGTAACGCCGGGACGGCTTACGAGCAGTACTTC
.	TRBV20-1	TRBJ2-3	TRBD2	CSARSTGRVLTDTQYF	TGCAGTGCTAGAAGCACCGGGAGGGTTCTCACAGATACGCAGTATTTT
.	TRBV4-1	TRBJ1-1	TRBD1	CASSQGPQGAKLGEAFF	TGCGCCAGCAGCCAAGGACCCCAGGGGGCAAAACTGGGTGAAGCTTTCTTT
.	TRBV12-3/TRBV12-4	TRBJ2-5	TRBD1	CASSLADRGETQYF	TGTGCCAGCAGTTTAGCGGACAGGGGAGAGACCCAGTACTTC
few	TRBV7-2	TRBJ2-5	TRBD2	CASSYGLAKETQYF	TGTGCCAGCAGCTACGGACTAGCGAAAGAGACCCAGTACTTC
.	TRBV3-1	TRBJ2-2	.	CASSQEGTRELFF	TGTGCCAGCAGCCAAGAGGGGACCCGGGAGCTGTTTTTT
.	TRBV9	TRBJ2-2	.	CASSSLGPGELFF	TGTGCCAGCAGCTCTCTGGGGCCCGGGGAGCTGTTTTTT
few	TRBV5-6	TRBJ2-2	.	CASSLVGPGELFF	TGTGCCAGCAGCTTGGTGGGGCCCGGGGAGCTGTTTTTT
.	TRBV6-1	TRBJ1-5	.	CASRLQGQPQHF	TGTGCCAGCAGATTACAGGGTCAGCCCCAGCATTTT
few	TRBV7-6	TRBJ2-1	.	CASSLGQSYEQFF	TGTGCCAGCAGCTTAGGGCAAAGCTATGAGCAGTTCTTC
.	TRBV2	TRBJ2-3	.	CASSPGYTQYF	TGTGCCAGCAGTCCGGGGTATACGCAGTATTTT
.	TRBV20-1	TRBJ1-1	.	CSARDWRMNTEAFF	TGCAGTGCTAGAGATTGGAGAATGAACACTGAAGCTTTCTTT
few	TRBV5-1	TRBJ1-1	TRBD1	CASSFLTGARSTEAFF	TGCGCCAGCAGCTTCCTGACAGGGGCGCGATCCACTGAAGCTTTCTTT
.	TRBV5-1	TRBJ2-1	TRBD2	CASSAEGLVRNEQFF	TGCGCCAGCAGCGCCGAGGGACTAGTCCGAAATGAGCAGTTCTTC
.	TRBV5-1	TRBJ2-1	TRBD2	CASSPGLADNYNEQFF	TGCGCCAGCAGCCCGGGACTAGCGGATAATTACAATGAGCAGTTCTTC
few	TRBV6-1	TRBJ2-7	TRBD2	CASIVESGGAYEQYF	TGTGCCAGCATTGTAGAAAGCGGGGGGGCATACGAGCAGTACTTC
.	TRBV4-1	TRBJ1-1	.	CASSRDDRTTEAFF	TGCGCCAGCAGCCGAGATGACAGAACCACTGAAGCTTTCTTT
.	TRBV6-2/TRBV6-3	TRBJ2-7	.	CASSTSQVPLFF	TGTGCCAGCAGCACCTCACAGGTTCCCCTCTTCTTC
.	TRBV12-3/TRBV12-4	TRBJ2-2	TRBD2	CASSFMSGGSGELFF	TGTGCCAGCAGTTTCATGAGCGGGGGGTCCGGGGAGCTGTTTTTT
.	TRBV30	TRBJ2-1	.	CAWSYEGVGYNEQFF	TGTGCCTGGAGTTATGAGGGAGTCGGGTACAATGAGCAGTTCTTC
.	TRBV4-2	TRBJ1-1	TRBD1	CASSHMDRGGTEAFF	TGTGCCAGCAGCCACATGGACAGGGGGGGGACTGAAGCTTTCTTT
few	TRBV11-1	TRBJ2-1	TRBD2	CASSSGLVNEQFF	TGTGCCAGCAGCTCGGGACTAGTCAATGAGCAGTTCTTC
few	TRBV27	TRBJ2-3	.	CASSSLEKIPTDTQYF	TGTGCCAGCAGTTCCCTCGAGAAGATACCCACAGATACGCAGTATTTT
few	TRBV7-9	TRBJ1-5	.	CASSKDGSPQHF	TGTGCCAGCAGCAAGGACGGATCGCCCCAGCATTTT
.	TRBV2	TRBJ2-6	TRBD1	CARRRDSASGANVLTF	TGTGCCCGCCGCCGGGACAGCGCCTCTGGGGCCAACGTCCTGACTTTC
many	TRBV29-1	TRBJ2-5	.	CSVGVQETQYF	TGCAGCGTCGGAGTACAAGAGACCCAGTACTTC
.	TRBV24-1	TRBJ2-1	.	CATSPGGGYNEQFF	TGTGCCACCAGTCCGGGGGGCGGGTACAATGAGCAGTTCTTC
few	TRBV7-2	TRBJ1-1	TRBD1	CASGRGQNTEAFF	TGTGCCAGCGGAAGGGGGCAAAACACTGAAGCTTTCTTT
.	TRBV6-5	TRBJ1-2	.	CASSYRGGNYGYTF	TGTGCCAGCAGTTACAGGGGTGGGAACTATGGCTACACCTTC
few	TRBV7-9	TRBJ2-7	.	CASSPRTLSEHEQYF	TGTGCCAGCAGCCCCCGGACGCTTTCCGAGCACGAGCAGTACTTC
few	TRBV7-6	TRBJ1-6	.	CASSDRSSYNSPLHF	TGTGCCAGCAGCGACAGAAGCTCCTATAATTCACCCCTCCACTTT
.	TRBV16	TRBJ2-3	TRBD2	CASSRDIRLAGVTDTQYF	TGTGCCAGCAGCCGAGATATACGACTAGCGGGAGTAACAGATACGCAGTATTTT
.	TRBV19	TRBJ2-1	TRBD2	CASTRAGGSYNEQFF	TGTGCCAGTACCCGAGCGGGAGGCTCCTACAATGAGCAGTTCTTC